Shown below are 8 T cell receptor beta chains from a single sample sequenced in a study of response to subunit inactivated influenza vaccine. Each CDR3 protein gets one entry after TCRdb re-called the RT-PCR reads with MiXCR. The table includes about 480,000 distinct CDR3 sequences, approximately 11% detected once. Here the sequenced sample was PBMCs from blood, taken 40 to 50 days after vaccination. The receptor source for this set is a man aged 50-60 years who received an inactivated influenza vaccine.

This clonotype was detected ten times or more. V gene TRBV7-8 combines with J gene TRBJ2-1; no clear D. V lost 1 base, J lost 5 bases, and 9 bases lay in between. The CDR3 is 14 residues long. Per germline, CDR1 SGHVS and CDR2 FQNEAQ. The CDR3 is CASSLGVGNNEQFF. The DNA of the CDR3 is TGTGCCAGCAGCTTAGGAGTAGGGAACAATGAGCAGTTCTTC.

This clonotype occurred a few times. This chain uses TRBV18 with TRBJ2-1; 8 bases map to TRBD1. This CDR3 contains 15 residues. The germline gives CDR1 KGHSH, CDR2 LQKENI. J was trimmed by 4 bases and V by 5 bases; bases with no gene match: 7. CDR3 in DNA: TGTGCCAGCTCAGTAGGGACAGGTTTATACAATGAGCAGTTCTTC. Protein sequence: CASSVGTGLYNEQFF.

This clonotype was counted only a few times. CDR3 residues: CASSPTSYSYNEQFF. CDR3 DNA: TGTGCCAGCAGCCCGACAAGTTACTCCTACAATGAGCAGTTCTTC. The chain combines TRBV5-4 with TRBJ2-1; D not certain. V dropped 4 bases and J dropped 0 bases, with 11 bases sitting between them. The CDR3 extends over 15 amino acids. Germline CDR1 and CDR2: SGHNT and YYREEE (reference sequence).

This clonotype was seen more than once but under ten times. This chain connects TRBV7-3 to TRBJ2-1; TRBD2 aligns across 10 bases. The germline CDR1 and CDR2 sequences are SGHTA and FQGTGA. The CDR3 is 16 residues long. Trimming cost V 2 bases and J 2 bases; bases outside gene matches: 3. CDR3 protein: CASSLGLAVPYNEQFF. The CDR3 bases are TGTGCCAGCAGCTTAGGACTAGCGGTTCCCTACAATGAGCAGTTCTTC. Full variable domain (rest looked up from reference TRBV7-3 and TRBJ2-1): GAGVSQTPSNKVTEKGKYVELRCDPISGHTALYWYRQSLGQGPEFLIYFQGTGAADDSGLPNDRFFAVRPEGSVSTLKIQRTERGDSAVYLCASSLGLAVPYNEQFFGPGTRLTVL.

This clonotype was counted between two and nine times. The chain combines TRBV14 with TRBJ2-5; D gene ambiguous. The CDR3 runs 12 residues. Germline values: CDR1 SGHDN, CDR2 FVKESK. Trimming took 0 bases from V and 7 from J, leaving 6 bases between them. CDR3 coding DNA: TGTGCCAGCAGCCAAGATTGGGGGACCCAGTACTTC. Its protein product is CASSQDWGTQYF.

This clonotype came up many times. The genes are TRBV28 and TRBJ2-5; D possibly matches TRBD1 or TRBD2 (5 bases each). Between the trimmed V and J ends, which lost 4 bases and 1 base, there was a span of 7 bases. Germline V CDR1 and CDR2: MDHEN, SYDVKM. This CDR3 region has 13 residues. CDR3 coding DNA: TGTGCCAGCAGTTCCGGGGCCCAAGAGACCCAGTACTTC. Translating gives CASSSGAQETQYF.

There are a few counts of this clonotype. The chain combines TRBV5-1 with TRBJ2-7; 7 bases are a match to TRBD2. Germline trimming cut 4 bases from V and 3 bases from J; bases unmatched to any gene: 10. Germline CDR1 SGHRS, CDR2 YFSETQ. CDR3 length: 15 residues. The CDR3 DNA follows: TGCGCCAGCAGCCCGGGAGGACTGGGGAACTACGAGCAGTACTTC. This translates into CASSPGGLGNYEQYF.

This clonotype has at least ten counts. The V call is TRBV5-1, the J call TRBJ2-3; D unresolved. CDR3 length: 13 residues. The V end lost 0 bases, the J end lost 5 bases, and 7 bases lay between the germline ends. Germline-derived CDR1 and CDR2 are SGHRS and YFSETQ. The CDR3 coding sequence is TGCGCCAGCAGCTTGGGGAGTGGAGATACGCAGTATTTT. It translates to CASSLGSGDTQYF.